This T cell receptor beta chain appears in the sequencing data of a study of blood T cell repertoires in COVID-19. Background on the study: The samples span acute and convalescent COVID-19 from the United States, Italy and Spain. PBMCs, B-cell-depleted T cells, or T cells provided the cDNA or gDNA that made up the material.

Per germline, CDR1 LNHDA and CDR2 SQIVND (reference sequence). The CDR3 is 14 amino acids. V dropped 4 bases and J dropped 3; count of bases not matched to a gene: 4. How the authors handled the data: Estimates of nucleated cell counts were drawn from the amplification of reference gene primers. The method was immunoSEQ multiplex PCR; TCRdb's version includes in-frame clones alone and lacks a portion of them. V, J and clone size are those of that table, while D and trimming were read from the DNA. The sample consists of around 58,000 clones, 88% of them appearing once. The sequence came from a woman in her sixties with COVID-19, enrolled during active disease. Sequences were obtained from peripheral blood. The gene calls are TRBV19 and TRBJ2-5; TRBD2 matches 8 bases. Written as DNA, the CDR3 is TGTGCCAGTAGTAGGGGACTAGGAGAAGAGACCCAGTACTTC. Residues: CASSRGLGEETQYF.